The 26 T cell receptor beta chains given below trace back to one sample, sequenced in a study of blood T cell repertoires in COVID-19. TCRdb's table, derived via immunoSEQ multiplex PCR, lists solely in-frame clones and lacks some. The sample yields roughly 150,000 clones, over 85% seen once. Sequencing was performed on peripheral blood. The receptors shown here come from a woman aged 55 to 70 with COVID-19, enrolled during active disease.

This clone occurred once. The chain joins TRBV4-3 to TRBJ1-2, with D hard to call. The CDR3 is made up of 17 amino acids. Per the germline V gene, CDR1 is LGHNA and CDR2 is YSLEER. V dropped 0 bases and J dropped 4 bases, with 18 bases sitting between them. The CDR3 protein is CASSQDPTGDGAYGYTF. The CDR3 DNA reads as TGCGCCAGCAGCCAAGACCCAACTGGAGACGGTGCCTATGGCTACACCTTC.

This clone was seen once. The gene calls are TRBV7-3 and TRBJ2-2; 7 bases match TRBD2. The CDR3 loop spans 14 amino acids. The junction had 3 bases not matched to a gene; V was cut back by 4 bases and J by 4 bases. Germline V lookup: CDR1 SGHTA, CDR2 FQGTGA. The CDR3 DNA reads as TGTGCCAGCAGCTGGGGAGGGGCCACCGGGGAGCTGTTTTTT. Its protein is CASSWGGATGELFF.

This chain links TRBV7-9 with TRBJ2-7; D perhaps matches TRBD1 (6 bases). Germline assignment: CDR1 SEHNR and CDR2 FQNEAQ (reference sequence). CDR3 size: 14 residues. Trimming took off 1 base at V and 2 bases at J, with 9 bases between the two ends. CDR3 loop: CASSLGQETYEQYF. The CDR3 nucleotides read TGTGCCAGCAGCTTAGGACAGGAGACCTACGAGCAGTACTTC.

V is TRBV6-1 and J is TRBJ2-7, with 10 bases aligning to TRBD1. Germline lookup yields CDR1 MNHNS and CDR2 SASEGT. The V and J ends lost 3 bases and 3 bases, in that order; junction bases with no gene match: 5. This CDR3 is 15 amino acids long. Written as DNA, the CDR3 is TGTGCCAGCAGTGAGCCGGGACAGGGGTACTACGAGCAGTACTTC. The encoded protein is CASSEPGQGYYEQYF.

The rearrangement uses TRBV7-2 and TRBJ1-5; a possible D gene is TRBD1 (6 bases). Deletions cut 2 bases from V and 4 bases from J, with 15 bases between. CDR3 length: 16 residues. Per the germline V gene, CDR1 is SGHTA and CDR2 is FQGNSA. CDR3 loop: CASSLFGGPINQPQHF. The CDR3 nucleotides read TGTGCCAGCAGCTTATTCGGGGGGCCGATAAATCAGCCCCAGCATTTT.

This clone was counted between two and nine times. V usage is TRBV6-2 or TRBV6-3 and J usage is TRBJ2-1, with D possibly matching TRBD2 (6 bases). The CDR3 sequence is 14 residues long. The germline gives CDR1 MNHEY, CDR2 SVGEGT. Trimming took 5 bases from V and 12 from J, leaving 20 bases between them. CDR3 sequence reads: CASSVAGTPRGQFF. The CDR3 bases are TGTGCCAGCAGTGTTGCGGGGACCCCCCGGGGGCAGTTCTTC.

The chain combines TRBV3-1 (or the pseudogene TRBV3-2) with TRBJ2-1; maybe TRBD2 (5 bases). V was cut by 0 bases and J by 3 bases, with 15 bases left in between. This CDR3 is 17 amino acids long. From germline, CDR1 is LGHDT and CDR2 YNNKEL (reference sequence). In DNA, the CDR3 is TGTGCCAGCAGCCAAGATGTGACTAAGGTCTACTACAATGAGCAGTTCTTC. It encodes CASSQDVTKVYYNEQFF.

The chain joins TRBV15 to TRBJ1-5; no reliable D call. This CDR3 region has 17 residues. The ends were cut back, 4 bases at V and 3 bases at J, with 19 bases in the middle. Per the germline V gene, CDR1 is LNHNV and CDR2 is YYDKDF (reference sequence). CDR3 residues: CATSIGLIEASNQPQHF. For the CDR3, the DNA is TGTGCCACCAGCATCGGACTAATTGAAGCTTCCAATCAGCCCCAGCATTTT.

The V gene is TRBV7-2, the J gene TRBJ1-6; 8 positions agree with TRBD1. This CDR3 has 15 amino acids. From germline, CDR1 is SGHTA and CDR2 FQGNSA. After removal of 3 bases from V and 6 bases from J, the junction contained 4 bases not matched to a gene. CDR3 DNA: TGTGCCAGCAGCTTTTCAGGGGGCAGTAATTCACCCCTCCACTTT. It specifies CASSFSGGSNSPLHF.

The chain carries TRBV7-2 and TRBJ1-2, with TRBD1 matching 9 bases. The germline CDR1 and CDR2 sequences are SGHTA and FQGNSA. The CDR3 has 16 amino acids. With 4 bases clipped from V and 6 bases from J, the junction kept 12 bases outside the gene matches. DNA of the CDR3: TGTGCCAGCAGCTCCGCAGTAGGGACAGGGAGACATGGCTACACCTTC. Translated: CASSSAVGTGRHGYTF.

This clone has just a few counts. The chain recombines TRBV6-2 or TRBV6-3 with TRBJ1-1; possible D gene TRBD1, 5 bases. V dropped 6 bases and J dropped 5 bases, with 19 bases sitting between them. The CDR3 loop spans 15 amino acids. The V gene's germline CDR1 is MNHEY and CDR2 SVGEGT. DNA for the CDR3: TGTGCCAGCAGCAACCCTGGGGCGGGACGTACTGAAGCTTTCTTT. It codes for CASSNPGAGRTEAFF.

This clone came up once. In nucleotides, the CDR3 is TGTGCCTGGAGGGACAGGGGGCTGGGGCAGCCCCAGCATTTT. Amino acids: CAWRDRGLGQPQHF. The rearrangement uses TRBV30 and TRBJ1-5; 11 bases map to TRBD1. The V gene end was trimmed by 3 bases and the J gene end by 7 bases; junction bases not matched to a gene: 5. The CDR3 is 14 residues long. CDR1 and CDR2 (germline): GTSNPN, SVGIG (reference sequence).

The chain is built from TRBV5-1 and TRBJ2-2, with 15 bases aligning to TRBD2. CDR1 and CDR2 from the germline V gene are SGHRS and YFSETQ. This CDR3 comprises 15 residues. V lost 4 bases and J lost 6; bases outside the gene matches: 1. CDR3 sequence (DNA): TGCGCCAGCAGCCGGACTAGCGGGGGGGCCGGGGAGCTGTTTTTT. Its protein is CASSRTSGGAGELFF.

The J gene is TRBJ1-1, the V gene TRBV11-2; D ambiguous. Germline CDR1 SGHAT, CDR2 FQNNGV. Trimming stripped 5 bases from V and 1 base from J, with 8 bases between. This CDR3 contains 13 residues. CDR3 in amino acids: CASSRAGNTEAFF. The DNA of the CDR3 is TGTGCCAGCAGCCGGGCGGGGAACACTGAAGCTTTCTTT.

CDR3 region: CATSRGLGGVDGYTF. The CDR3 region has the DNA TGTGCCACCAGCAGAGGTCTGGGAGGGGTTGATGGCTACACCTTC. The chain links TRBV15 to TRBJ1-2; D perhaps matches TRBD1 (5 bases). This CDR3 has 15 residues. Trimming removed 1 base at V and 6 bases at J, with 15 bases between. Germline loops: CDR1 LNHNV, CDR2 YYDKDF (reference sequence). The complete variable domain, with remaining parts taken from reference TRBV15 and TRBJ1-2, reads DAMVIQNPRYQVTQFGKPVTLSCSQTLNHNVMYWYQQKSSQAPKLLFHYYDKDFNNEADTPDNFQSRRPNTSFCFLDIRSPGLGDTAMYLCATSRGLGGVDGYTFGSGTRLTVV.

In DNA, the CDR3 is TGTGCCAGCAGCCAAGATGCCGTACAGGTTGGAGGCTACACCTTC. It encodes CASSQDAVQVGGYTF. The chain joins TRBV3-1 (or the pseudogene TRBV3-2) to TRBJ1-2; D possibly corresponds to TRBD1 (5 bases). The CDR3 has 15 residues. V shed 0 bases and J shed 8 bases, with 16 bases lying between them. CDR1 is LGHDT, CDR2 YNNKEL, per germline (reference sequence).

The rearrangement links TRBV30 to TRBJ1-2; weak D call: TRBD1 (5 bases). The CDR3 sequence is 13 residues long. The germline CDR1 and CDR2 sequences are GTSNPN and SVGIG (reference sequence). Trimming removed 0 bases from V and 3 bases from J, with 8 bases in between. For the CDR3, the DNA is TGTGCCTGGAGTGTACTCAGGGACTATGGCTACACCTTC. Its translation is CAWSVLRDYGYTF.

The chain links TRBV6-6 to TRBJ1-6; no reliable D call. This CDR3 comprises 13 residues. Germline assignment: CDR1 MNHNY and CDR2 SVGAGI (reference sequence). V shed 6 bases and J shed 7 bases, with 10 bases lying between them. CDR3 in amino acids: CASSQTENSPLHF. In nucleotides, the CDR3 is TGTGCCAGCAGCCAAACAGAGAATTCACCCCTCCACTTT.

This sequence joins TRBV14 and TRBJ1-3; a possible D gene is TRBD1 (5 bases). Germline V CDR1 and CDR2: SGHDN, FVKESK. Trimming took 5 bases from V and 1 from J, leaving 15 bases between them. The CDR3 sequence is 16 residues long. CDR3 sequence (DNA): TGTGCCAGCAGCGTACGAAGCAGGGTATCTGGAAACACCATATATTTT. As protein: CASSVRSRVSGNTIYF.

The CDR3 sequence: CASSLTGTSVFF. The CDR3 bases are TGTGCCAGCAGTTTAACTGGGACTAGCGTTTTCTTC. The chain joins TRBV12-3 or TRBV12-4 to TRBJ2-1; 10 bases agree with TRBD2. Trimming removed 2 bases from V and 16 bases from J; junction bases left unmatched: 5. This CDR3 is built from 12 residues.

This chain uses TRBV7-9 with TRBJ2-7, with a possible D match to TRBD2 (6 bases). The V gene's germline CDR1 is SEHNR and CDR2 FQNEAQ (reference sequence). Trimming removed 3 bases from V and 7 bases from J, with 16 bases in between. The CDR3 runs 14 residues. CDR3 coding DNA: TGTGCCAGCAGCTTGACCCCGGGACTCCGGGAGCAGTACTTC. It yields the protein CASSLTPGLREQYF.

V and J are TRBV2 and TRBJ1-3; D gene ambiguous. The CDR3 runs 15 residues. V lost 3 bases and J lost 2, with 11 bases in between. Germline V gene data show CDR1 as SNHLY and CDR2 as FYNNEI. In nucleotides, the CDR3 is TGTGCCAGCAGTGAGGTCCGAGGTACTGGAAACACCATATATTTT. Amino acid sequence: CASSEVRGTGNTIYF.

This chain joins TRBV27 and TRBJ2-3; D possibly corresponds to TRBD2 (6 bases). V dropped 1 base and J dropped 3 bases, with 14 bases sitting between them. Germline V lookup: CDR1 MNHEY, CDR2 SMNVEV (reference sequence). The CDR3 totals 16 residues. The CDR3 region is CASSLWAGRRTDTQYF. CDR3 coding DNA: TGTGCCAGCAGTTTATGGGCAGGGAGGAGGACAGATACGCAGTATTTT.

The CDR3 loop reads CASSQDGGLKYEQYF. The CDR3 DNA reads TGTGCCAGCAGCCAAGACGGGGGACTAAAATACGAGCAGTACTTC. The genes are TRBV4-2 and TRBJ2-7, with 7 bases that match TRBD2. The CDR3 totals 15 residues. The V and J ends lost 0 bases and 4 bases, in that order; junction bases with no gene match: 6. Germline V gene sequence: CDR1 LGHNA, CDR2 YNFKEQ.

This clone was observed once. The chain joins TRBV2 to TRBJ2-1, with 8 bases that match TRBD2. The CDR3 spans 16 residues. V shed 3 bases and J 3 bases; nucleotides not matched to a gene: 7. Germline-derived CDR1 and CDR2 are SNHLY and FYNNEI. The chain's CDR3 is CASSDGLAIFYNEQFF. The CDR3 coding sequence is TGTGCCAGCAGTGATGGACTAGCTATTTTCTACAATGAGCAGTTCTTC.

This chain uses TRBV4-2 with TRBJ1-6, with a weak D call TRBD1 (5 bases). The CDR3 spans 17 residues. The ends were cut back, 0 bases at V and 8 bases at J, with 17 bases in the middle. The V gene's germline CDR1 is LGHNA and CDR2 YNFKEQ. CDR3 amino acids: CASSQDTPGGADSPLHF. The CDR3 DNA reads TGTGCCAGCAGCCAAGATACCCCCGGCGGGGCGGATTCACCCCTCCACTTT.